The 30 T cell receptor beta chains listed next were all sequenced from one sample in a study of beta chain features in type 1 diabetes (dated by TCRdb to 2016 to 2018). The library was generated by the immunoSEQ multiplex PCR assay. The entire isolated RNA was reverse transcribed using the High Capacity cDNA Reverse Transcription Kit, and thus expressed TCRB transcripts were sequenced. TCRdb took this table from immuneACCESS and kept in-frame rearrangements with V and J called. Such tables lack part of the clones; where checked against another copy, unresolved V genes explain under half of the gap, and the rest is unexplained. This sample is represented by more than 300,000 clones; over 13% of them were singletons. Approximately 0.02% of the sample rests with the top ten. The sample comprised naive CD4+ T cells from blood. The cell subset or site label of this sample denotes: true naive CD4+ T cells. The receptors derive from a woman aged 18-29 years in good health.

This clone has a handful of counts. The chain joins TRBV2 to TRBJ1-5; a weak D match, TRBD1 (5 bases). Trimming pared 3 bases from V and 2 bases from J, leaving 8 bases between. Per the germline V gene, CDR1 is SNHLY and CDR2 is FYNNEI. This CDR3 comprises 14 residues. The CDR3 here is CASSDRVGNQPQHF. For the CDR3, the DNA is TGTGCCAGCAGTGACAGGGTGGGCAATCAGCCCCAGCATTTT.

This chain connects TRBV30 to TRBJ1-2; unclear D gene. The CDR3 runs to 13 residues. Per the germline V gene, CDR1 is GTSNPN and CDR2 is SVGIG (reference sequence). Between the trimmed V and J ends, which lost 1 base and 6 bases, there was a span of 12 bases. The CDR3 here is CAWSGRFEDGYTF. DNA of the CDR3: TGTGCCTGGAGTGGAAGGTTTGAGGATGGCTACACCTTC.

The genes are TRBV4-2 and TRBJ2-7, with 12 nucleotides matching TRBD2. Per the germline V gene, CDR1 is LGHNA and CDR2 is YNFKEQ. There are 15 residues in the CDR3. V lost 5 bases, J lost 2 bases, and 4 bases stayed unmatched. The CDR3, as DNA: TGTGCCAGCAGCTCTTGGACTAGCGGGACCTACGAGCAGTACTTC. Its translation: CASSSWTSGTYEQYF.

The rearrangement joins TRBV6-4 to TRBJ2-1; weak D call: TRBD1 (6 bases). Trimming removed 2 bases from V and 1 base from J, with 15 bases in between. The CDR3 runs 17 residues. Germline V CDR1 and CDR2: MRHNA, SNTAGT. The DNA of the CDR3 is TGTGCCAGCAGTGACCTCGGACAGTTTTCATCCTACAATGAGCAGTTCTTC. Encoded protein: CASSDLGQFSSYNEQFF.

The chain carries TRBV6-4 and TRBJ2-6, with no clear D. The CDR3 is made up of 14 amino acids. Germline CDR1 reads MRHNA; CDR2 reads SNTAGT. V gave up 2 bases and J gave up 2 bases, with 4 bases separating them. This CDR3 reads CASSDIAGANVLTF. CDR3 sequence (DNA): TGTGCCAGCAGTGACATCGCTGGGGCCAACGTCCTGACTTTC.

This clone occurred a few times. This rearrangement joins TRBV19 to TRBJ1-5, with TRBD1 as a possible D gene (6 bases). Per germline, CDR1 LNHDA and CDR2 SQIVND (reference sequence). Trimming stripped 7 bases from V and 6 bases from J, with 13 bases between. This CDR3 is 13 amino acids long. CDR3 sequence (DNA): TGTGCCAGTACCTATGGGGGCCGTCAGCCCCAGCATTTT. Protein: CASTYGGRQPQHF.

This clone occurred a few times. The chain links TRBV29-1 to TRBJ2-7; TRBD1 agrees at 10 bases. CDR1 and CDR2 (germline): SQVTM, ANQGSEA. The V gene end was trimmed by 3 bases and the J gene end by 5 bases; junction bases not matched to a gene: 7. The CDR3 covers 14 residues. CDR3 sequence: CSVDKTGTGDEQYF. The DNA of the CDR3 is TGCAGCGTTGATAAAACCGGGACAGGGGACGAGCAGTACTTC.

V usage is TRBV30 and J usage is TRBJ1-5, with TRBD1 matching 7 bases. The J segment lost 6 bases and the V segment lost 5 bases, leaving 7 bases of the junction unmatched. The CDR3 is made up of 13 amino acids. The germline V gene encodes CDR1 GTSNPN and CDR2 SVGIG (reference sequence). This CDR3 is CAWADRAGQPQHF. The CDR3 region has the DNA TGTGCCTGGGCTGACAGGGCGGGTCAGCCCCAGCATTTT.

The gene calls are TRBV5-1 and TRBJ2-7; TRBD2 is a possible D gene (6 bases). The CDR3 contains 13 residues. Germline V lookup: CDR1 SGHRS, CDR2 YFSETQ. The V gene lost 2 bases and the J gene lost 2 bases, with 8 bases spanning the gap. The CDR3 coding sequence is TGCGCCAGCAGCTTACTAGCAGCCTACGAGCAGTACTTC. The encoded protein is CASSLLAAYEQYF.

In this sample, this clone turned up a few times. Sequence at one end of the junction differs from germline and may be a read error. The J gene is TRBJ2-3, the V gene TRBV6-5; D not certain. The CDR3 consists of 10 residues. The V gene's germline CDR1 is MNHEY and CDR2 SVGAGI. In nucleotides, the CDR3 is TGTGCCAGCAGTTACCCTGCCGAGAGGTTT. Translation gives CASSYPAERF.

The rearrangement uses TRBV29-1 and TRBJ1-4; 8 bases fit TRBD1. CDR1 is SQVTM and CDR2 is ANQGSEA in the germline V gene. Trimming took 4 bases from V and 6 from J; bases not matched to a gene: 4. This CDR3 is 13 amino acids long. CDR3 residues: CSVAQGVYEKLFF. In DNA, the CDR3 is TGCAGCGTTGCACAGGGGGTTTATGAAAAACTGTTTTTT.

The chain links TRBV2 to TRBJ1-1, with D possibly matching TRBD1 (6 bases). The germline V and J ends were trimmed by 6 bases and 4 bases, with 15 bases remaining between them. The CDR3 has 14 amino acids. Looked up from germline, CDR1 is SNHLY and CDR2 is FYNNEI. The CDR3 protein is CASRYRVGATEAFF. The CDR3 bases are TGTGCCAGCAGATACAGGGTTGGTGCCACTGAAGCTTTCTTT.

The sample holds a few counts of this clone. The chain combines TRBV27 with TRBJ2-6, with D hard to call. Germline V gives CDR1 MNHEY, CDR2 SMNVEV (reference sequence). The CDR3 has 15 amino acids. Trimming shortened V by 1 base and J by 0 bases, and 4 bases separated the two germline ends. CDR3 sequence: CASSLFSSGANVLTF. DNA of the CDR3: TGTGCCAGCAGTTTATTTAGCTCTGGGGCCAACGTCCTGACTTTC. The full variable domain, with the rest looked up from reference TRBV27 and TRBJ2-6, is EAQVTQNPRYLITVTGKKLTVTCSQNMNHEYMSWYRQDPGLGLRQIYYSMNVEVTDKGDVPEGYKVSRKEKRNFPLILESPSPNQTSLYFCASSLFSSGANVLTFGAGSRLTVL.

This chain uses TRBV18 with TRBJ2-5; TRBD1 aligns across 7 bases. The CDR3 is 15 amino acids. Germline V gene data show CDR1 as KGHSH and CDR2 as LQKENI. Trimming removed 4 bases from V and 3 bases from J; junction bases left unmatched: 8. This CDR3 is CASSLWTGQEETQYF. CDR3 nucleotides: TGTGCCAGCTCACTTTGGACAGGTCAAGAAGAGACCCAGTACTTC.

This clone is a singleton in its sample. The chain uses TRBV5-4 and TRBJ2-7; 9 bases align to TRBD1. The CDR3 consists of 16 residues. V was clipped by 0 bases and J by 3 bases; unmatched bases: 7. Germline loops: CDR1 SGHNT, CDR2 YYREEE (reference sequence). In DNA, the CDR3 is TGTGCCAGCAGCTTGGGGGGACAGGGCTCGTACTACGAGCAGTACTTC. This gives the protein CASSLGGQGSYYEQYF.

This clone was found a few times. The CDR3 DNA reads as TGTGCCACCACTTCTGGGGCCAACGTCCTGACTTTC. It encodes CATTSGANVLTF. The rearrangement links TRBV28 to TRBJ2-6, with D unclear. The CDR3 loop spans 12 amino acids. CDR1 is MDHEN, CDR2 SYDVKM, per germline. The germline V and J ends were trimmed by 10 bases and 1 base, with 5 bases remaining between them.

The rearrangement links TRBV18 to TRBJ1-1, with TRBD1 matching 7 bases. The CDR3 loop spans 15 amino acids. Germline V CDR1 and CDR2: KGHSH, LQKENI. Trimming removed 3 bases from V and 2 bases from J; junction bases left unmatched: 6. The CDR3: CASSPTGTANTEAFF. The CDR3 coding sequence is TGTGCCAGCTCACCGACGGGGACAGCCAACACTGAAGCTTTCTTT.

The genes are TRBV6-5 and TRBJ2-3; D unclear. V dropped 2 bases and J dropped 2 bases, with 8 bases sitting between them. Per germline, CDR1 MNHEY and CDR2 SVGAGI. This CDR3 spans 14 amino acids. CDR3 region: CASSYGPVTDTQYF. The CDR3 nucleotides are TGTGCCAGCAGTTACGGGCCGGTCACAGATACGCAGTATTTT.

This clone has just a few counts. The chain links TRBV7-2 to TRBJ2-5, with TRBD1 identical over 7 bases. V was clipped by 2 bases and J by 2 bases; unmatched bases: 5. The CDR3 is 15 residues long. Per the germline V gene, CDR1 is SGHTA and CDR2 is FQGNSA. The CDR3 spells CASSLYRGQQETQYF. The CDR3, as DNA: TGTGCCAGCAGCTTATACAGGGGCCAACAAGAGACCCAGTACTTC.

This clone has just a few counts. The V call is TRBV14, the J call TRBJ2-7, with 9 positions matching TRBD1. Trimming cost V 3 bases and J 7 bases; bases outside gene matches: 7. In germline, CDR1 is SGHDN, CDR2 FVKESK. The CDR3 contains 14 residues. CDR3 loop: CASSQAGTGREQYF. The DNA of the CDR3 is TGTGCCAGCAGCCAGGCCGGGACAGGGCGAGAGCAGTACTTC.

The chain is built from TRBV7-3 and TRBJ2-1, with 9 bases fitting TRBD2. CDR1 and CDR2 from the germline V gene are SGHTA and FQGTGA. CDR3 length equals 16 residues. V lost 8 bases, J lost 4 bases, and 12 bases stayed unmatched. The CDR3 is CASPRGAGGLYNEQFF. Here the CDR3 DNA reads TGTGCCAGCCCGCGGGGAGCGGGAGGTCTATACAATGAGCAGTTCTTC.

This clone turned up a few times. The chain employs TRBV6-6 and TRBJ1-4, with D unresolved. The germline V and J ends were trimmed by 4 bases and 7 bases, with 13 bases remaining between them. Germline loops: CDR1 MNHNY, CDR2 SVGAGI (reference sequence). This CDR3 has 14 residues. As DNA, the CDR3 is TGTGCCAGCAGTTCAGTGGAGGTCGGTGAAAAACTGTTTTTT. Translating gives CASSSVEVGEKLFF.

This sequence joins TRBV7-8 and TRBJ2-7, with TRBD2 matching 7 bases. CDR3 size: 16 residues. V lost 0 bases and J lost 2; bases outside the gene matches: 7. Looked up from germline, CDR1 is SGHVS and CDR2 is FQNEAQ. CDR3 in amino acids: CASSLARTGGPYEQYF. DNA of the CDR3: TGTGCCAGCAGCTTAGCCAGGACGGGGGGACCCTACGAGCAGTACTTC. Full variable domain (remainder filled in from reference TRBV7-8 and TRBJ2-7): GAGVSQSPRYKVAKRGQDVALRCDPISGHVSLFWYQQALGQGPEFLTYFQNEAQLDKSGLPSDRFFAERPEGSVSTLKIQRTQQEDSAVYLCASSLARTGGPYEQYFGPGTRLTVT.

Details on this clone: Other DNA sequences from this sample encode an identical CDR3 as well. The chain is built from TRBV30 and TRBJ1-1; weak D call: TRBD1 (6 bases). V was cut by 2 bases and J by 1 base, with 8 bases left in between. The CDR3 is 13 amino acids. Germline CDR1 is GTSNPN and CDR2 is SVGIG (reference sequence). CDR3 nucleotide sequence: TGTGCCTGGAGTCGACAGGAGAACACTGAAGCTTTCTTT. This codes for CAWSRQENTEAFF. The complete variable domain, with remaining parts taken from reference TRBV30 and TRBJ1-1, reads SQTIHQWPATLVQPVGSPLSLECTVEGTSNPNLYWYRQAAGRGLQLLFYSVGIGQISSEVPQNLSASRPQDRQFILSSKKLLLSDSGFYLCAWSRQENTEAFFGQGTRLTVV.

To note about this clone: Its ends do not fully match the called genes, so a read error is possible. The rearrangement joins TRBV7-2 to TRBJ2-1; weak D call: TRBD2 (6 bases). The CDR3 is 14 amino acids. Per the germline V gene, CDR1 is SGHTA and CDR2 is FQGNSA. The CDR3 protein is CASTLRRAGNEQFF. The CDR3 nucleotides read TGTGCCAGCACCTTACGGAGGGCCGGCAATGAGCAGTTCTTC. Complete variable domain (other parts from reference TRBV7-2 and TRBJ2-1): GAGVSQSPSNKVTEKGKDVELRCDPISGHTALYWYRQSLGQGLEFLIYFQGNSAPDKSGLPSDRFSAERTGGSVSTLTIQRTQQEDSAVYLCASTLRRAGNEQFFGPGTRLTVL.

The sample holds a few counts of this clone. V usage is TRBV30 and J usage is TRBJ2-1; TRBD2 matches 13 bases. CDR1 and CDR2 (germline): GTSNPN, SVGIG (reference sequence). Trimming took 4 bases from V and 3 from J; bases not matched to a gene: 9. This CDR3 region has 17 residues. Here the CDR3 DNA reads TGTGCCTGGATTCCCAAGGGACTAGCGGGAATCTACAATGAGCAGTTCTTC. Encoded protein: CAWIPKGLAGIYNEQFF.

V is TRBV2 and J is TRBJ2-3, with 9 bases that match TRBD1. Germline-derived CDR1 and CDR2 are SNHLY and FYNNEI. V shed 6 bases and J 2 bases; nucleotides not matched to a gene: 9. The CDR3 has 16 amino acids. The CDR3 DNA sequence: TGTGCCAGCAGAGAATATCGGGACAGGGACACAGATACGCAGTATTTT. Translated: CASREYRDRDTDTQYF. The variable domain in full, completed from reference TRBV2 and TRBJ2-3, reads EPEVTQTPSHQVTQMGQEVILRCVPISNHLYFYWYRQILGQKVEFLVSFYNNEISEKSEIFDDQFSVERPDGSNFTLKIRSTKLEDSAMYFCASREYRDRDTDTQYFGPGTRLTVL.

The chain combines TRBV4-1 with TRBJ2-7; maybe TRBD2 (6 bases). This CDR3 region has 17 residues. Trimming took off 4 bases at V and 1 base at J, with 20 bases between the two ends. Germline lookup yields CDR1 MGHRA and CDR2 YSYEKL. CDR3 sequence (DNA): TGCGCCAGCAGCCTTCTCCCGGGGCTAGCGAAATCCTACGAGCAGTACTTC. This gives the protein CASSLLPGLAKSYEQYF.

This clone was observed a handful of times. Given the absence of the conserved phenylalanine or tryptophan at the CDR3 end, a read error is likely. The chain has TRBV23-1 and TRBJ1-5; D unclear. TRBV23-1 is assigned to the ORF class and has an uncertain function. V was clipped by 1 base and J by 7 bases, with 11 bases between them. The CDR3 covers 14 residues. The CDR3 here is CASSQWEARQPQHL. CDR3 sequence (DNA): TGCGCCAGCAGTCAATGGGAGGCGAGGCAGCCCCAGCATCTT.

This clone has a handful of counts. The V and J genes are TRBV25-1 and TRBJ2-3; D call uncertain. The CDR3 has 14 residues. Germline V gene sequence: CDR1 MGHDK, CDR2 SYGVNS. The V end lost 2 bases, the J end lost 0 bases, and 6 bases lay between the germline ends. The CDR3 DNA reads TGTGCCAGCAGTGAAGGCGGTAGCACAGATACGCAGTATTTT. It translates to CASSEGGSTDTQYF. Full variable domain (rest looked up from reference TRBV25-1 and TRBJ2-3): EADIYQTPRYLVIGTGKKITLECSQTMGHDKMYWYQQDPGMELHLIHYSYGVNSTEKGDLSSESTVSRIRTEHFPLTLESARPSHTSQYLCASSEGGSTDTQYFGPGTRLTVL.